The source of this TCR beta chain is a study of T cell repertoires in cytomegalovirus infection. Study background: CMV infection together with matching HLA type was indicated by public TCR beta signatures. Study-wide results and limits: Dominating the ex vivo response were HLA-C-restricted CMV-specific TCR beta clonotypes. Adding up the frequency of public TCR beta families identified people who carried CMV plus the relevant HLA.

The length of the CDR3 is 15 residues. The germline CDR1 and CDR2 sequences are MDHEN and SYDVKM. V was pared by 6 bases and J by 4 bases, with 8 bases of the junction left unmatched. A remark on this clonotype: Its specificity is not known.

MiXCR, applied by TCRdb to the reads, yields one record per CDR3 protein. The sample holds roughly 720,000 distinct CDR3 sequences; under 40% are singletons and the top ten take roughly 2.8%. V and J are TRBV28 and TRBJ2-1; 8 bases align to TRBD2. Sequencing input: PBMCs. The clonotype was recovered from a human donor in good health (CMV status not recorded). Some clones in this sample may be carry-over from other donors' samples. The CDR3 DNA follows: TGTGCCAGCAGCCCTCTTTCTAGCGGGTACAATGAGCAGTTCTTC. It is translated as CASSPLSSGYNEQFF. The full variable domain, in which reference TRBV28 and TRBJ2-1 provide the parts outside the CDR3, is DVKVTQSSRYLVKRTGEKVFLECVQDMDHENMFWYRQDPGLGLRLIYFSYDVKMKEKGDIPEGYSVSREKKERFSLILESASTNQTSMYLCASSPLSSGYNEQFFGPGTRLTVL.